These 30 T cell receptor beta chains were all obtained from the same sample, sequenced in a study of blood T cell repertoires in COVID-19. The repertoire was sequenced with immunoSEQ multiplex PCR; TCRdb's copy has only in-frame clones and lacks some. The sample holds about 190,000 clones, about four fifths seen once. Input material: PBMCs or T cells enriched from blood (not recorded which). These TCRs come from a woman in her 30s who had recovered from COVID-19.

The chain links TRBV6-2 or TRBV6-3 to TRBJ2-2, with 11 bases lining up with TRBD1. This CDR3 comprises 15 residues. The germline V gene encodes CDR1 MNHEY and CDR2 SVGEGT. V lost 5 bases and J lost 6; bases outside the gene matches: 5. CDR3 protein: CASSRRTGGSGELFF. The CDR3 coding sequence is TGTGCCAGCAGTCGCCGGACAGGGGGCTCCGGGGAGCTGTTTTTT.

The chain recombines TRBV2 with TRBJ2-4, with D possibly TRBD1 on 6 matching bases. This CDR3 has 15 residues. V lost 4 bases and J lost 0, with 10 bases in between. The germline V gene has CDR1 SNHLY and CDR2 FYNNEI. Here the CDR3 reads CASSGDILAKNIQYF. In DNA form, the CDR3 reads TGTGCCAGCAGTGGGGACATCCTAGCCAAAAACATTCAGTACTTC. Variable domain in full (rest from reference TRBV2 and TRBJ2-4): EPEVTQTPSHQVTQMGQEVILRCVPISNHLYFYWYRQILGQKVEFLVSFYNNEISEKSEIFDDQFSVERPDGSNFTLKIRSTKLEDSAMYFCASSGDILAKNIQYFGAGTRLSVL.

The V call is TRBV6-5, the J call TRBJ1-1, with D possibly TRBD1 on 6 matching bases. CDR3 length: 14 amino acids. Looked up from germline, CDR1 is MNHEY and CDR2 is SVGAGI. V was cut by 4 bases and J by 6 bases, with 15 bases left in between. CDR3 in amino acids: CASSSIPQGPEAFF. The CDR3, as DNA: TGTGCCAGCAGTTCGATACCACAGGGCCCTGAAGCTTTCTTT.

This clone was counted a few times. V is TRBV4-2 and J is TRBJ1-5; 8 bases are a match to TRBD1. This CDR3 spans 17 amino acids. The germline V gene has CDR1 LGHNA and CDR2 YNFKEQ. J gave up 4 bases and V 2 bases, and 10 bases lay outside the gene matches. CDR3 DNA: TGTGCCAGCAGCCAAAACAGGGGGTCAGGGGGGAATCAGCCCCAGCATTTT. As protein: CASSQNRGSGGNQPQHF.

This chain links TRBV12-5 with TRBJ1-1, with a tentative D call TRBD1 (5 bases). The CDR3 is 16 residues long. Trimming pared 1 base from V and 4 bases from J, leaving 16 bases between. The germline V gene encodes CDR1 LGHNT and CDR2 FRNRAP. The DNA of the CDR3 is TGTGCTAGTGGTTTGGGGGTCAGGCAGGGAGGCACTGAAGCTTTCTTT. It codes for CASGLGVRQGGTEAFF.

The V call is TRBV7-9, the J call TRBJ1-2; 11 bases map to TRBD1. The CDR3 contains 15 residues. Germline V gene lookup returns CDR1 SEHNR and CDR2 FQNEAQ (reference sequence). The ends lost 5 bases at V and 3 bases at J; junction bases unmatched: 5. The chain's CDR3 is CASSQGQGVHYGYTF. The CDR3 region has the DNA TGTGCCAGCAGCCAGGGACAGGGGGTACACTATGGCTACACCTTC.

The gene calls are TRBV6-4 and TRBJ1-2; 8 nucleotides agree with TRBD1. CDR3 length: 18 amino acids. J was trimmed by 4 bases and V by 7 bases; bases with no gene match: 20. Germline V gene data show CDR1 as MRHNA and CDR2 as SNTAGT. The CDR3 reads CASKRGLGQVNLVYGYTF. The DNA of the CDR3 is TGTGCCAGCAAAAGAGGGCTGGGACAGGTAAATTTGGTCTATGGCTACACCTTC.

The chain carries TRBV10-3 and TRBJ2-2; D uncertain. Germline lookup yields CDR1 ENHRY and CDR2 SYGVKD. V was cut by 0 bases and J by 5 bases, with 13 bases left in between. The CDR3 runs 16 residues. The CDR3 sequence is CAISESTPTVTGELFF. CDR3 nucleotides: TGTGCCATCAGTGAGTCGACTCCTACGGTAACCGGGGAGCTGTTTTTT.

The chain carries TRBV5-1 and TRBJ2-2; D might be TRBD1 (6 bases). Trimming left V 0 bases short and J 5 bases short, with 20 bases between. CDR1 is SGHRS, CDR2 YFSETQ, per germline. This CDR3 contains 18 residues. The CDR3 loop reads CASSLDLTAGVLTGELFF. The DNA for the CDR3 is TGCGCCAGCAGCTTGGATCTGACGGCAGGGGTCCTTACCGGGGAGCTGTTTTTT.

CDR3 DNA sequence: TGTGCCAGCTCATCGCCCGAGCTCTGGGGCTCGGGTGGCTACACCTTC. Translation gives CASSSPELWGSGGYTF. V is TRBV18 and J is TRBJ1-2; D might be TRBD1 (5 bases). Germline CDR1 KGHSH, CDR2 LQKENI. V lost 5 bases, J lost 7 bases, and 23 bases lay in between. The CDR3 has 16 residues.

This clone appeared once. This chain links TRBV19 with TRBJ2-6; 8 positions match TRBD1. V gave up 4 bases and J gave up 4 bases; unmatched junction bases: 21. This CDR3 region has 21 residues. The germline gives CDR1 LNHDA, CDR2 SQIVND (reference sequence). This CDR3 reads CASSTTGGAGGAMSGANVLTF. The CDR3, as DNA: TGTGCCAGTAGTACGACCGGCGGGGCAGGGGGCGCAATGAGCGGGGCCAACGTCCTGACTTTC.

The gene calls are TRBV9 and TRBJ2-3; the D is unclear. Germline V gives CDR1 SGDLS, CDR2 YYNGEE. Deletions cut 1 base from V and 2 bases from J, with 11 bases between. CDR3 size: 15 residues. The CDR3 spells CASSVLSADTDTQYF. CDR3 sequence (DNA): TGTGCCAGCAGCGTATTAAGCGCGGACACAGATACGCAGTATTTT. Using reference TRBV9 and TRBJ2-3 for the parts outside the CDR3, the full variable domain is DSGVTQTPKHLITATGQRVTLRCSPRSGDLSVYWYQQSLDQGLQFLIQYYNGEERAKGNILERFSAQQFPDLHSELNLSSLELGDSALYFCASSVLSADTDTQYFGPGTRLTVL.

The V and J genes are TRBV18 and TRBJ1-1; the match to TRBD1 covers 12 bases. Trimming at V came to 6 bases and at J to 0 bases, leaving 5 bases not matched to a gene. This CDR3 region has 16 residues. The germline gives CDR1 KGHSH, CDR2 LQKENI. This CDR3 is CASSQGQGALNTEAFF. CDR3 in DNA: TGTGCCAGCTCCCAGGGACAGGGGGCTTTGAACACTGAAGCTTTCTTT.

V and J are TRBV10-3 and TRBJ1-1, with 7 bases matching TRBD1. V gave up 8 bases and J gave up 5 bases; unmatched junction bases: 14. CDR1 is ENHRY, CDR2 SYGVKD, per germline. This CDR3 contains 15 residues. This CDR3 reads CAIRETQQGRTEAFF. As DNA, the CDR3 is TGTGCCATCCGGGAGACCCAACAGGGGAGGACTGAAGCTTTCTTT.

The rearrangement joins TRBV16 to TRBJ1-1; maybe TRBD1 (6 bases). With 4 bases removed from V and 1 base from J, the gap between germline ends came to 16 bases. The germline CDR1 and CDR2 sequences are KGHSY and FQNENV. The CDR3 sequence is 16 residues long. CDR3 DNA sequence: TGTGCCAGCAGCCCCCGACAGGTCTCTCCGAACACTGAAGCTTTCTTT. Protein sequence: CASSPRQVSPNTEAFF.

The chain recombines TRBV27 with TRBJ1-1; TRBD1 matches 8 bases. In germline, CDR1 is MNHEY, CDR2 SMNVEV (reference sequence). The junction had 5 bases not matched to a gene; V was cut back by 6 bases and J by 2 bases. The CDR3 contains 14 residues. Here the CDR3 DNA reads TGTGCCAGCAGCCAGACAGGGGTAAACACTGAAGCTTTCTTT. Translated: CASSQTGVNTEAFF.

There are a few counts of this clone. CDR3: CSASLEGHWMKEQFF. Written as DNA, the CDR3 is TGCAGTGCCAGTTTAGAGGGCCATTGGATGAAAGAGCAGTTCTTC. The rearrangement uses TRBV20-1 and TRBJ2-1; TRBD2 might be the D (5 bases). Germline CDR1 is DFQATT and CDR2 is SNEGSKA (reference sequence). CDR3 length: 15 amino acids. V was cut by 6 bases and J by 10 bases, with 25 bases left in between.

This chain joins TRBV19 and TRBJ2-2, with a weak D call TRBD2 (6 bases). The germline V gene encodes CDR1 LNHDA and CDR2 SQIVND (reference sequence). The CDR3 consists of 11 residues. The V and J ends lost 11 bases and 6 bases respectively, with 10 bases between them. The CDR3 sequence: CASRGAGELFF. As DNA, the CDR3 is TGTGCCTCACGCGGGGCCGGGGAGCTGTTTTTT.

This clone came up once. This chain uses TRBV10-3 with TRBJ1-1; a weak D match, TRBD1 (6 bases). The germline gives CDR1 ENHRY, CDR2 SYGVKD. The CDR3 loop spans 11 amino acids. The V and J ends lost 6 bases and 8 bases respectively, with 10 bases between them. This chain's CDR3 is CAIRETGEAFF. In nucleotides, the CDR3 is TGTGCCATCAGGGAGACAGGAGAAGCTTTCTTT.

This rearrangement joins TRBV6-1 to TRBJ2-5, with D tentatively TRBD2 (5 bases). Trimming shortened V by 0 bases and J by 0 bases, and 14 bases separated the two germline ends. The germline V gene encodes CDR1 MNHNS and CDR2 SASEGT. The CDR3 runs to 17 residues. CDR3 residues: CASSEALWRSYQETQYF. The CDR3 nucleotides are TGTGCCAGCAGTGAAGCGTTGTGGAGGTCGTACCAAGAGACCCAGTACTTC.

The rearrangement links TRBV3-1 (or the pseudogene TRBV3-2) to TRBJ2-2, with 7 bases aligning to TRBD1. The length of the CDR3 is 16 residues. The V segment lost 3 bases and the J segment 1 base; nucleotides outside the gene matches: 5. Germline V CDR1 and CDR2: LGHDT, YNNKEL (reference sequence). CDR3 in amino acids: CASSQRGGLNTGELFF. In DNA form, the CDR3 reads TGTGCCAGCAGCCAGCGAGGGGGCCTGAACACCGGGGAGCTGTTTTTT.

This chain uses TRBV7-9 with TRBJ1-6; D is ambiguous. The germline CDR1 and CDR2 sequences are SEHNR and FQNEAQ (reference sequence). The V end lost 5 bases, the J end lost 0 bases, and 8 bases lay between the germline ends. The CDR3 covers 15 residues. CDR3 residues: CASSLSHSYNSPLHF. The CDR3 coding sequence is TGTGCCAGCAGCCTTAGTCACTCCTATAATTCACCCCTCCACTTT. The complete variable domain, with remaining parts taken from reference TRBV7-9 and TRBJ1-6, reads DTGVSQNPRHKITKRGQNVTFRCDPISEHNRLYWYRQTLGQGPEFLTYFQNEAQLEKSRLLSDRFSAERPKGSFSTLEIQRTEQGDSAMYLCASSLSHSYNSPLHFGNGTRLTVT.

The chain has TRBV5-1 and TRBJ2-3, with 7 bases identical to TRBD2. V lost 0 bases and J lost 2; bases outside the gene matches: 3. This CDR3 contains 15 residues. Germline CDR1 SGHRS, CDR2 YFSETQ. CDR3 residues: CASSLGEGLTDTQYF. The CDR3 DNA reads TGCGCCAGCAGCTTGGGGGAGGGCCTCACAGATACGCAGTATTTT.

The V call is TRBV5-1, the J call TRBJ2-7; 9 bases are shared with TRBD1. This CDR3 has 16 amino acids. Germline-derived CDR1 and CDR2 are SGHRS and YFSETQ. V lost 3 bases and J lost 4; bases outside the gene matches: 11. CDR3 region: CASSSGQGNFGYEQYF. The CDR3 nucleotides read TGCGCCAGCAGCTCGGGACAGGGTAATTTTGGGTACGAGCAGTACTTC. Full variable domain (remainder filled in from reference TRBV5-1 and TRBJ2-7): KAGVTQTPRYLIKTRGQQVTLSCSPISGHRSVSWYQQTPGQGLQFLFEYFSETQRNKGNFPGRFSGRQFSNSRSEMNVSTLELGDSALYLCASSSGQGNFGYEQYFGPGTRLTVT.

This clone was detected only a few times. The chain combines TRBV6-5 with TRBJ1-2; 7 nucleotides agree with TRBD1. J was trimmed by 4 bases and V by 5 bases; bases with no gene match: 7. Germline-derived CDR1 and CDR2 are MNHEY and SVGAGI. The CDR3 length is 14 residues. The CDR3 here is CASSPGTALYGYTF. The CDR3 DNA follows: TGTGCCAGCAGTCCCGGGACAGCCCTCTATGGCTACACCTTC.

V usage is TRBV5-1 and J usage is TRBJ1-1; TRBD1 matches 7 bases. Germline CDR1 reads SGHRS; CDR2 reads YFSETQ. V dropped 4 bases and J dropped 1; count of bases not matched to a gene: 7. The CDR3 loop spans 15 amino acids. CDR3 sequence (DNA): TGCGCCAGCAGCGCATGGACAGGTGGGAACACTGAAGCTTTCTTT. Its translation is CASSAWTGGNTEAFF.

This chain joins TRBV5-4 and TRBJ2-7, with 8 bases matching TRBD1. Per germline, CDR1 SGHNT and CDR2 YYREEE (reference sequence). After removal of 3 bases from V and 5 bases from J, the junction contained 10 bases not matched to a gene. CDR3 size: 15 residues. The CDR3 is CASSSKDRGPHEQYF. The CDR3 DNA reads TGTGCCAGCAGCTCCAAAGACAGGGGTCCCCACGAGCAGTACTTC.

The V and J genes are TRBV5-4 and TRBJ2-2; 10 nucleotides match TRBD2. V shed 2 bases and J 5 bases; nucleotides not matched to a gene: 3. Germline assignment: CDR1 SGHNT and CDR2 YYREEE (reference sequence). CDR3 length: 15 residues. The CDR3 sequence is CASSFSGRSTGELFF. CDR3 DNA: TGTGCCAGCAGCTTTAGCGGGAGGTCAACCGGGGAGCTGTTTTTT.

The rearrangement uses TRBV13 and TRBJ1-2; the match to TRBD1 covers 10 bases. After removal of 4 bases from V and 4 bases from J, the junction contained 6 bases not matched to a gene. Per germline, CDR1 PRHDT and CDR2 FYEKMQ (reference sequence). CDR3 length: 15 residues. The CDR3 DNA reads TGTGCCAGCAGCTCCCGGGACAGGGGCGGCTATGGCTACACCTTC. Protein product: CASSSRDRGGYGYTF.

This sequence joins TRBV7-2 and TRBJ2-3; 12 nucleotides agree with TRBD2. CDR3 length: 16 amino acids. J gave up 5 bases and V 3 bases, and 6 bases lay outside the gene matches. The V gene's germline CDR1 is SGHTA and CDR2 FQGNSA. CDR3 sequence reads: CASSFRLAGVKDTQYF. The CDR3 DNA reads TGTGCCAGCAGCTTCCGACTAGCGGGAGTCAAAGATACGCAGTATTTT.